This T cell receptor (beta chain) emerged from a study of cytomegalovirus exposure and HLA in healthy donors. General study results and limits: A few CMV-associated chains proved CMV antigen-specific in vitro. Accounts indicate the classifier identified cytomegalovirus status with strong specificity and sensitivity.

Points on this clone: Its antigen is as yet unknown.

The PCR used 60 Vbeta and 13 Jbeta primers. The protocol was immunoSEQ multiplex PCR, while the TCRdb copy is restricted to in-frame clones and leaves out a portion. The data show about 160,000 clones, 70% to 80% seen once. Each of the donors was a healthy bone marrow donor. The clonotype was recovered from a man aged 25-45 years in good health and CMV-seronegative. Sequenced sample: PBMCs.

CDR3 nucleotides: TGTGCCAGCAGCCAATCCGGGGTAGACACTGAAGCTTTCTTT. It codes for CASSQSGVDTEAFF. This sequence joins TRBV14 and TRBJ1-1; D is unclear. The CDR3 runs 14 residues. Trimming took off 2 bases at V and 3 bases at J, with 10 bases between the two ends. Germline V gene sequence: CDR1 SGHDN, CDR2 FVKESK.